This paragraph covers one T cell receptor beta chain sequence. Authors' processing steps: The authors estimated nucleated cell counts from reference gene primer amplification. Here immunoSEQ multiplex PCR was the method, and the copy in TCRdb shows in-frame clones only, minus some. Clone size and V and J calls were adopted from that table, with D and trimming inferred from the DNA. The repertoire includes 120,000 to 150,000 clones, 80% to 85% of them detected once, and 5.5% sits in the top ten. The CDR3 covers 16 residues. Trimming left V 3 bases short and J 4 bases short, with 16 bases between. The germline V gene encodes CDR1 SGHNT and CDR2 YYREEE (reference sequence). This specimen comes from a study of blood T cell repertoires in COVID-19. The study recruited people aged about 18 to 89 years across 24 US areas.

V and J are TRBV5-4 and TRBJ2-2, with no clear D. Sequencing used PBMCs or T cells enriched from blood (not recorded which). This sequence was found in a man aged 40-50 years with acute COVID-19. DNA of the CDR3: TGTGCCAGCAGCTCGGGTATGAGTCTCGCCACCGGGGAGCTGTTTTTT. This gives the protein CASSSGMSLATGELFF.